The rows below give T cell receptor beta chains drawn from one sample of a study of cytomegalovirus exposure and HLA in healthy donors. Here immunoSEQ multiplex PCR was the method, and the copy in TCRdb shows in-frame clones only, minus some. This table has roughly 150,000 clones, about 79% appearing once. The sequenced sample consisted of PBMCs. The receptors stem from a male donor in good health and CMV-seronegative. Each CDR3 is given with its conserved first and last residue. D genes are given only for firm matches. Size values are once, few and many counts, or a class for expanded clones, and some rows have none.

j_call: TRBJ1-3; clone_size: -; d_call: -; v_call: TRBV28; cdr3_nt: TGTGCCAGCAGTTTACCGGGGTTGGGCGTGGGAAACACCATATATTTT; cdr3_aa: CASSLPGLGVGNTIYF
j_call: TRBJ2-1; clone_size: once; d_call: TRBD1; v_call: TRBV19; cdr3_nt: TGTGCCAGTAGTTACCTACCGGGACAGAGAATCAATGAGCAGTTCTTC; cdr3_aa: CASSYLPGQRINEQFF
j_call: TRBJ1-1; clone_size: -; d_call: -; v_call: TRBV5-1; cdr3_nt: TGCGCCAGCAGCTTTAGGGAGGGTGGTAATACTGAAGCTTTCTTT; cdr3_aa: CASSFREGGNTEAFF
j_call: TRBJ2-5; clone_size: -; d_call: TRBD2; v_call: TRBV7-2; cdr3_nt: TGTGCCAGCAGCCCACGGACTAGCGGGATTGAGACCCAGTACTTC; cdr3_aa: CASSPRTSGIETQYF
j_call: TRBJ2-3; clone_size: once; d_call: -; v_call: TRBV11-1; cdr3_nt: TGTGCCAGCAGCTTCCAGGGCCCCCCAGATACGCAGTATTTT; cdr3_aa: CASSFQGPPDTQYF
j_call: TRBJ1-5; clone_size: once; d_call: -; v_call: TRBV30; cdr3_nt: TGTGCCTGGAGTGTTTCCCCCGTAGAGACACCGAATCAGCCCCAGCATTTT; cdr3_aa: CAWSVSPVETPNQPQHF
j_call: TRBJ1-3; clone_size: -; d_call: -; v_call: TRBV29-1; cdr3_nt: TGCAGCGTTGAAGGGGGGGGGCTCTCTGGAAACACCATATATTTT; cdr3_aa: CSVEGGGLSGNTIYF
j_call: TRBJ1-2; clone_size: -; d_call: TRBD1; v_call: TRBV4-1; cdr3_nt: TGCGCCAGCAGCCAAGATCGGTTTGGGACAGGGGGTAATTCGTACTATGGCTACACCTTC; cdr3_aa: CASSQDRFGTGGNSYYGYTF
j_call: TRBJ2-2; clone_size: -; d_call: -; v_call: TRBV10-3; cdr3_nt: TGTGCCATCAGTGGTCCCGGACTCTTAACCGGGGAGCTGTTTTTT; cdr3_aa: CAISGPGLLTGELFF
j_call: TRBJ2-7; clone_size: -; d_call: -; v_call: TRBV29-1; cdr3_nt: TGCAGCGTTGTAGGAGTCAGCTCCTACGAGCAGTACTTC; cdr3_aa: CSVVGVSSYEQYF
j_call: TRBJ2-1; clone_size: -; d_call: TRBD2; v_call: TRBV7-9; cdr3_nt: TGTGCCAGCAGCCCCGGACTAGCGGGAAATGAGCAGTTCTTC; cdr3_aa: CASSPGLAGNEQFF
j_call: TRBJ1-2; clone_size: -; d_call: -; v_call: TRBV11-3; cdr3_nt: TGTGCCAGCAGCTTCCGGGACACACCTTCGGGCTACACCTTC; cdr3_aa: CASSFRDTPSGYTF
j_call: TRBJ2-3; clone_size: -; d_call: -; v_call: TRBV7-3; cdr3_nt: TGTGCCAGCAGCTTACTAAACACAGATACGCAGTATTTT; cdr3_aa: CASSLLNTDTQYF
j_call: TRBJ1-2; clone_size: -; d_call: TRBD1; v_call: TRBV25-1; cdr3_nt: TGTGCCAGCAGCCCGGGGGACAGGATAAGCGGCTACACCTTC; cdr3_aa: CASSPGDRISGYTF
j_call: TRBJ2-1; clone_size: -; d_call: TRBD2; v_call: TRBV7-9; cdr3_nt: TGTTCCAGCAGCCCCCCGGGACTAGCGGGACTCGATGAGCAGTTCTTC; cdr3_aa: CSSSPPGLAGLDEQFF
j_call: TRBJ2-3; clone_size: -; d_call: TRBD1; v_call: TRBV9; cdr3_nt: TGTGCCAGCAGCGTAGGACAGGGAACAGATACGCAGTATTTT; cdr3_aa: CASSVGQGTDTQYF
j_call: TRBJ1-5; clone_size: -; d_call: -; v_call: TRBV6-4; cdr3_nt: TGTGCCAGCAGCGCGCAACAGGGACAGCCCCAGCATTTT; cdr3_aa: CASSAQQGQPQHF
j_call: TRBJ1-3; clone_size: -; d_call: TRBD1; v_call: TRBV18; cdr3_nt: TGTGCCAGCTCACCGACGACAGGGGCTACTGGAAACACCATATATTTT; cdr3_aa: CASSPTTGATGNTIYF
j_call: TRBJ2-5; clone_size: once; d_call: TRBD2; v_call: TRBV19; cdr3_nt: TGTGCCAGTAATGCGGGAGGTTACCAAGAGACCCAGTACTTC; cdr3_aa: CASNAGGYQETQYF
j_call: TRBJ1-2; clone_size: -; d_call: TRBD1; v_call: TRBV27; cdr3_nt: TGTGCCAGCAGTTTATCGATTGGACAGGGACTCGCTGGCTACACCTTC; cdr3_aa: CASSLSIGQGLAGYTF
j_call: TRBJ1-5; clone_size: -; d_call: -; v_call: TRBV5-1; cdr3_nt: TGCGCCAGCAGCTTGGACGGAGATAGCAATCAGCCCCAGCATTTT; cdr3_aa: CASSLDGDSNQPQHF
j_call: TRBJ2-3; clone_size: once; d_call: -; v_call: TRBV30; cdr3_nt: TGTGCCTGGAGTGTTGGGGGGGCTGGCACAGATACGCAGTATTTT; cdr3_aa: CAWSVGGAGTDTQYF